A single sample is the source of the 31 T cell receptor beta chains below, sequenced in a study of OX40 agonist ivuxolimab in advanced cancers. The protocol was immunoSEQ multiplex PCR, while the TCRdb copy is restricted to in-frame clones and leaves out a portion. The sample records about 65,000 clones, about 89% being singletons. Source: CD4+ or CD8+ T cells sorted from blood, taken in a trial of the OX40 agonist ivuxolimab. These receptor sequences come from an adult with an advanced solid tumor such as melanoma, head and neck, liver or kidney cancer.

The chain carries TRBV6-1 and TRBJ1-5, with D hard to call. The V gene lost 2 bases and the J gene lost 6 bases, with 8 bases spanning the gap. Per the germline V gene, CDR1 is MNHNS and CDR2 is SASEGT. This CDR3 is built from 13 residues. The CDR3 bases are TGTGCCAGCAGTGAACAGAGGACTCAGCCCCAGCATTTT. Its protein product is CASSEQRTQPQHF.

J is TRBJ1-1 and V is TRBV28; D not resolved. V was shortened by 5 bases and J by 3 bases, with 16 bases between the two germline ends. The CDR3 covers 15 residues. Germline V gene data show CDR1 as MDHEN and CDR2 as SYDVKM. This CDR3 reads CASSEIRVRDTEAFF. The CDR3 DNA reads TGTGCCAGCAGTGAAATTAGGGTGAGGGACACTGAAGCTTTCTTT.

The chain recombines TRBV5-1 with TRBJ2-7; D possibly corresponds to TRBD1 (6 bases). The CDR3 runs 15 residues. CDR1 and CDR2 (germline): SGHRS, YFSETQ. V was clipped by 1 base and J by 6 bases, with 17 bases between them. The CDR3 is CASSLRTGPSGEQYF. The CDR3 bases are TGCGCCAGCAGCTTGAGAACAGGGCCTTCGGGCGAGCAGTACTTC.

The genes are TRBV7-2 and TRBJ2-1, with 11 bases matching TRBD2. V lost 10 bases, J lost 8 bases, and 19 bases stayed unmatched. CDR3 length: 17 amino acids. The germline CDR1 and CDR2 sequences are SGHTA and FQGNSA. CDR3 protein: CAITTGTSGLRVDEQFF. For the CDR3, the DNA is TGTGCCATTACCACCGGGACTAGCGGTTTAAGGGTGGATGAGCAGTTCTTC.

The chain has TRBV7-2 and TRBJ2-7; TRBD1 is a possible D gene (6 bases). Germline V gene data show CDR1 as SGHTA and CDR2 as FQGNSA. V was trimmed by 3 bases and J by 2 bases, leaving 14 bases between them. The CDR3 contains 15 residues. For the CDR3, the DNA is TGTGCCAGCAGCTTTTTTTTTCAGGGGACCTACGAGCAGTACTTC. This codes for CASSFFFQGTYEQYF.

The chain carries TRBV11-2 and TRBJ2-7, with D tentatively TRBD1 (6 bases). Germline-derived CDR1 and CDR2 are SGHAT and FQNNGV. There are 12 residues in the CDR3. Trimming removed 5 bases from V and 4 bases from J, with 9 bases in between. The CDR3 loop reads CASSQDRYEQYF. The DNA of the CDR3 is TGTGCCAGCAGCCAGGACAGATACGAGCAGTACTTC. The full variable domain, with the rest looked up from reference TRBV11-2 and TRBJ2-7, is EAGVAQSPRYKIIEKRQSVAFWCNPISGHATLYWYQQILGQGPKLLIQFQNNGVVDDSQLPKDRFSAERLKGVDSTLKIQPAKLEDSAVYLCASSQDRYEQYFGPGTRLTVT.

The V call is TRBV10-3, the J call TRBJ2-5; D unclear. The germline V gene has CDR1 ENHRY and CDR2 SYGVKD. The CDR3 runs 14 residues. Deletions cut 7 bases from V and 6 bases from J, with 18 bases between. As DNA, the CDR3 is TGTGCCATCAACCGATGGGCCCCGGCGAAGACCCAGTACTTC. Translating it yields CAINRWAPAKTQYF.

J is TRBJ1-2 and V is TRBV28; 7 bases are shared with TRBD1. Germline CDR1 and CDR2: MDHEN and SYDVKM. CDR3 size: 14 residues. The V gene end was trimmed by 5 bases and the J gene end by 4 bases; junction bases not matched to a gene: 7. The CDR3 nucleotides read TGTGCCAGCAGTCCCGCGGCAGGGGGCTATGGCTACACCTTC. It codes for CASSPAAGGYGYTF.

The J gene is TRBJ2-5, the V gene TRBV19; 9 bases are a match to TRBD1. This CDR3 contains 15 residues. Germline V CDR1 and CDR2: LNHDA, SQIVND (reference sequence). V lost 6 bases, J lost 5 bases, and 10 bases stayed unmatched. The DNA for the CDR3 is TGTGCCAGTAGGGACAGGGGCTCCTCTCAGGAGACCCAGTACTTC. Protein product: CASRDRGSSQETQYF.

The rearrangement joins TRBV19 to TRBJ2-1, with D uncertain. Trimming removed 5 bases at V and 3 bases at J, with 5 bases between. The CDR3 runs to 12 residues. Germline values: CDR1 LNHDA, CDR2 SQIVND (reference sequence). The CDR3 is CASSAYYNEQFF. The CDR3 coding sequence is TGTGCCAGTAGTGCCTACTACAATGAGCAGTTCTTC. The full variable domain, completed using reference TRBV19 and TRBJ2-1, is DGGITQSPKYLFRKEGQNVTLSCEQNLNHDAMYWYRQDPGQGLRLIYYSQIVNDFQKGDIAEGYSVSREKKESFPLTVTSAQKNPTAFYLCASSAYYNEQFFGPGTRLTVL.

The genes are TRBV29-1 and TRBJ1-6, with no clear D. The germline V gene has CDR1 SQVTM and CDR2 ANQGSEA. The CDR3 loop spans 13 amino acids. Trimming removed 4 bases at V and 9 bases at J, with 13 bases between. Here the CDR3 DNA reads TGCAGCGTTGCCGAGTCCGGGGTTTCACCCCTCCACTTT. Protein sequence: CSVAESGVSPLHF. Looking up the rest from reference TRBV29-1 and TRBJ1-6 gives the full variable domain: SAVISQKPSRDICQRGTSLTIQCQVDSQVTMMFWYRQQPGQSLTLIATANQGSEATYESGFVIDKFPISRPNLTFSTLTVSNMSPEDSSIYLCSVAESGVSPLHFGNGTRLTVT.

The chain employs TRBV2 and TRBJ1-1; 9 nucleotides line up with TRBD1. This CDR3 has 15 residues. With V trimmed by 6 bases and J by 4 bases, 9 bases remained unmatched. The germline gives CDR1 SNHLY, CDR2 FYNNEI. CDR3: CASRGGTGRTTEAFF. For the CDR3, the DNA is TGTGCCAGCAGGGGGGGGACAGGGAGGACCACTGAAGCTTTCTTT.

The chain couples TRBV4-2 to TRBJ2-1; unclear D gene. The CDR3 is 16 amino acids. V was cut by 1 base and J by 0 bases, with 10 bases left in between. The germline gives CDR1 LGHNA, CDR2 YNFKEQ. The CDR3 here is CASSQGAGSSYNEQFF. The DNA for the CDR3 is TGTGCCAGCAGCCAAGGAGCCGGCAGCTCCTACAATGAGCAGTTCTTC.

The V call is TRBV19, the J call TRBJ2-4; 10 bases are a match to TRBD1. The CDR3 length is 17 residues. Germline assignment: CDR1 LNHDA and CDR2 SQIVND (reference sequence). J lost 0 bases, V lost 5 bases, and 7 bases had no gene match. The CDR3 loop reads CASSPGTGDGAKNIQYF. The CDR3 region has the DNA TGTGCCAGTAGTCCCGGGACAGGGGATGGAGCCAAAAACATTCAGTACTTC.

This sequence joins TRBV6-9 and TRBJ1-5; possibly TRBD1 for D (5 bases). This CDR3 contains 14 residues. Trimming took 9 bases from V and 2 from J, leaving 14 bases between them. Germline values: CDR1 MNHGY, CDR2 SVAAGI. The CDR3 nucleotides read TGTGCCAGGGGGATTGGGGACGGCAATCAGCCCCAGCATTTT. Encoded protein: CARGIGDGNQPQHF.

The genes are TRBV4-2 and TRBJ2-5; possibly TRBD2 for D (7 bases). V lost 4 bases and J lost 1, with 16 bases in between. The V gene's germline CDR1 is LGHNA and CDR2 YNFKEQ. The CDR3 has 16 residues. The CDR3 nucleotides read TGTGCCAGCAGCCGCCCGGCGGGGGCCCTCCAAGAGACCCAGTACTTC. Encoded protein: CASSRPAGALQETQYF.

The rearrangement uses TRBV18 and TRBJ2-7; 9 bases agree with TRBD1. V was pared by 4 bases and J by 5 bases, with 12 bases of the junction left unmatched. Germline assignment: CDR1 KGHSH and CDR2 LQKENI. This CDR3 has 16 residues. The CDR3 bases are TGTGCCAGCTCACGCACAGTCGGACAGGGGAGCGACGAGCAGTACTTC. Amino acids: CASSRTVGQGSDEQYF.

This chain uses TRBV11-2 with TRBJ2-1, with 7 bases aligning to TRBD2. The CDR3 is 16 residues long. In germline, CDR1 is SGHAT, CDR2 FQNNGV. The junction had 8 bases not matched to a gene; V was cut back by 3 bases and J by 3 bases. CDR3 DNA sequence: TGTGCCAGCAGCTTTTCGGCGGGAGAGATCTACAATGAGCAGTTCTTC. As protein: CASSFSAGEIYNEQFF. Full variable domain (outside the CDR3, taken from reference TRBV11-2 and TRBJ2-1): EAGVAQSPRYKIIEKRQSVAFWCNPISGHATLYWYQQILGQGPKLLIQFQNNGVVDDSQLPKDRFSAERLKGVDSTLKIQPAKLEDSAVYLCASSFSAGEIYNEQFFGPGTRLTVL.

This chain uses TRBV6-1 with TRBJ1-2, with D hard to call. The CDR3 extends over 13 amino acids. The germline gives CDR1 MNHNS, CDR2 SASEGT. V lost 8 bases and J 5 bases, leaving 15 bases between the germline ends. The CDR3 DNA reads as TGTGCCAGCCGGGAGGGAGCCCTATATGGCTACACCTTC. Amino acid sequence: CASREGALYGYTF.

This clone has only one observation. V usage is TRBV10-1 and J usage is TRBJ2-1; TRBD2 matches at 10 bases. Germline assignment: CDR1 WNHNN and CDR2 SYGVQD (reference sequence). This CDR3 contains 16 residues. Trimming removed 2 bases from V and 5 bases from J; junction bases left unmatched: 6. CDR3 sequence reads: CASSESRTSGHNEQFF. CDR3 sequence (DNA): TGCGCCAGCAGTGAGAGTAGGACTAGCGGCCACAATGAGCAGTTCTTC.

The V call is TRBV19, the J call TRBJ1-4, with D unresolved. CDR1 and CDR2 (germline): LNHDA, SQIVND (reference sequence). The CDR3 has 11 residues. Trimming shortened V by 7 bases and J by 5 bases, and 5 bases separated the two germline ends. The CDR3: CASTSNEKLFF. For the CDR3, the DNA is TGTGCCAGTACCTCAAATGAAAAACTGTTTTTT.

The chain joins TRBV6-1 to TRBJ1-2, with TRBD1 matching over 7 bases. V lost 6 bases and J lost 2; bases outside the gene matches: 3. The CDR3 consists of 13 residues. CDR1 is MNHNS, CDR2 SASEGT, per germline. The CDR3 is CASRETGNYGYTF. CDR3 nucleotide sequence: TGTGCCAGCAGAGAGACAGGGAACTATGGCTACACCTTC.

The V and J genes are TRBV7-2 and TRBJ1-3, with D unclear. The germline CDR1 and CDR2 sequences are SGHTA and FQGNSA. The CDR3 contains 13 residues. Trimming cost V 3 bases and J 3 bases, with 6 bases left between them. CDR3 DNA: TGTGCCAGCAGCTTCTTTAATGGAAACACCATATATTTT. This translates into CASSFFNGNTIYF.

The gene calls are TRBV21-1 and TRBJ2-4. TRBV21-1 is assigned pseudogene status. The CDR3 has 12 amino acids. The CDR3 DNA sequence: TGTGCCAGCAGCAATCCCAAAAACATTCAGTACTTC. This encodes CASSNPKNIQYF.

CDR3 amino acids: CASSDGQSYNEQFF. The CDR3 DNA sequence: TGTGCCAGCAGCGACGGACAGTCCTACAATGAGCAGTTCTTC. The chain recombines TRBV9 with TRBJ2-1; tentative D call: TRBD1 (6 bases). Trimming pared 3 bases from V and 1 base from J, leaving 8 bases between. Per germline, CDR1 SGDLS and CDR2 YYNGEE. The length of the CDR3 is 14 residues.

The rearrangement links TRBV7-2 to TRBJ1-3; the D is unclear. The CDR3 extends over 15 amino acids. The V gene lost 1 base and the J gene lost 3 bases, with 10 bases spanning the gap. Germline V gene lookup returns CDR1 SGHTA and CDR2 FQGNSA. The CDR3 DNA follows: TGTGCCAGCAGCTTAGGACTTACGGTTGGAAACACCATATATTTT. It codes for CASSLGLTVGNTIYF.

Only a few counts were recorded for this clone. This chain uses TRBV6-6 with TRBJ1-5; D unclear. CDR1 and CDR2 from the germline V gene are MNHNY and SVGAGI (reference sequence). V was pared by 7 bases and J by 3 bases, with 10 bases between. This CDR3 contains 13 residues. CDR3 region: CASKWASNQPQHF. The DNA of the CDR3 is TGTGCCAGCAAGTGGGCATCCAATCAGCCCCAGCATTTT.

The chain recombines TRBV7-2 with TRBJ2-7, with a tentative D call TRBD1 (5 bases). The V end was cut by 4 bases, the J end by 4 bases, with 14 bases between. CDR1 is SGHTA and CDR2 is FQGNSA in the germline V gene. This CDR3 spans 14 amino acids. This chain's CDR3 is CASSSPQAAYEQYF. The CDR3 DNA reads as TGTGCCAGCAGCTCCCCACAGGCGGCTTACGAGCAGTACTTC.

This clone was counted once. The gene calls are TRBV7-2 and TRBJ2-3; unclear D gene. Trimming removed 1 base from V and 11 bases from J, with 10 bases in between. CDR1 is SGHTA and CDR2 is FQGNSA in the germline V gene. This CDR3 contains 12 residues. CDR3 in DNA: TGTGCCAGCAGCTTAGTAACAAACCGGCAGTATTTT. This gives the protein CASSLVTNRQYF.

The rearrangement links TRBV11-2 to TRBJ1-1; D unclear. The CDR3 contains 14 residues. V was shortened by 0 bases and J by 7 bases, with 12 bases between the two germline ends. Germline CDR1 and CDR2: SGHAT and FQNNGV. CDR3 region: CASSLDRTLDEAFF. CDR3 nucleotide sequence: TGTGCCAGCAGCTTAGACCGAACTTTGGATGAAGCTTTCTTT.

This chain connects TRBV14 to TRBJ1-1, with D possibly TRBD1 on 6 matching bases. The CDR3 is made up of 12 amino acids. The ends were cut back, 4 bases at V and 9 bases at J, with 12 bases in the middle. Germline CDR1 SGHDN, CDR2 FVKESK. The CDR3 bases are TGTGCCAGCAGCCGACAGGACAGTAAAGCTTTCTTT. Protein product: CASSRQDSKAFF.